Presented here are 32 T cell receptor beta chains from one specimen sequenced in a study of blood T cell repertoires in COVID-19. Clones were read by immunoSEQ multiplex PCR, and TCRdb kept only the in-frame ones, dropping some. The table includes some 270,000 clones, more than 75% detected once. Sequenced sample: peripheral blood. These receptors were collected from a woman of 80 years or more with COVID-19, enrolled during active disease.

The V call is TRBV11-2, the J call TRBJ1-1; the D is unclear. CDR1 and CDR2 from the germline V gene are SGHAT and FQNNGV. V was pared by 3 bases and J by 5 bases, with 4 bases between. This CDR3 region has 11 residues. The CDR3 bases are TGTGCCAGCAGCTTCCGGACTGAAGCTTTCTTT. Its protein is CASSFRTEAFF.

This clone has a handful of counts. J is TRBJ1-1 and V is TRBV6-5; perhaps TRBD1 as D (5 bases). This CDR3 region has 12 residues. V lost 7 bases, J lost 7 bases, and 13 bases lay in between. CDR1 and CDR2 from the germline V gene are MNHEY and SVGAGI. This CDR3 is CASNRLGGEAFF. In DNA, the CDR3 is TGTGCCAGCAACAGGCTAGGTGGTGAAGCTTTCTTT.

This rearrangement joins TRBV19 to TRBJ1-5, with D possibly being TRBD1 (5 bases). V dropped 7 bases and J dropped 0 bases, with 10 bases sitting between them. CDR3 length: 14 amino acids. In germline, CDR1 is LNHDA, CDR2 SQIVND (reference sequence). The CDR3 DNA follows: TGTGCCAGTACCCCCGACAGTAGCAATCAGCCCCAGCATTTT. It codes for CASTPDSSNQPQHF.

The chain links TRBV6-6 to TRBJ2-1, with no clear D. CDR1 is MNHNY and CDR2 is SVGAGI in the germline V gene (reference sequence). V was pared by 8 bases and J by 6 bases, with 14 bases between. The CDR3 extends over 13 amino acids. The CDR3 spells CASSPTSTNEQFF. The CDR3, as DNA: TGTGCCAGCTCTCCCACCTCTACCAATGAGCAGTTCTTC.

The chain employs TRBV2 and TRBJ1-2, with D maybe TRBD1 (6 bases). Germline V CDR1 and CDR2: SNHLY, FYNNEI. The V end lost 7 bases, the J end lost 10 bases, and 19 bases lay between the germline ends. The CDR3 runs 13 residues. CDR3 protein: CASKLSREGDYTF. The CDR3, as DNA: TGTGCCAGCAAATTATCCAGGGAGGGGGACTACACCTTC.

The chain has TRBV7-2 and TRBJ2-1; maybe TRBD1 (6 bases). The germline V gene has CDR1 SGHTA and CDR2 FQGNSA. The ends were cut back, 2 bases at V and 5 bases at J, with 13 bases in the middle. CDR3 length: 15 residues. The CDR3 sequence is CASSLTGSSHNEQFF. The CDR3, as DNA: TGTGCCAGCAGCTTAACAGGGTCGTCCCACAATGAGCAGTTCTTC.

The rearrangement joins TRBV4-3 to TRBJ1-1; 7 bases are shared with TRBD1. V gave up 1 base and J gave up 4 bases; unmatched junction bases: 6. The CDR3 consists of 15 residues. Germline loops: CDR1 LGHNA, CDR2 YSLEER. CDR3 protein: CASSQAGTARTEAFF. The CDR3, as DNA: TGCGCCAGCAGCCAAGCCGGGACAGCTCGCACTGAAGCTTTCTTT.

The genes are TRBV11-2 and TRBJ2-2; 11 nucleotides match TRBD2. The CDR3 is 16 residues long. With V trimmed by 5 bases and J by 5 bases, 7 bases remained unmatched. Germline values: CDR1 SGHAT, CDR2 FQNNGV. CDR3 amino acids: CASSPLAGGRTGELFF. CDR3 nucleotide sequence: TGTGCCAGCAGCCCGCTAGCGGGGGGACGGACCGGGGAGCTGTTTTTT.

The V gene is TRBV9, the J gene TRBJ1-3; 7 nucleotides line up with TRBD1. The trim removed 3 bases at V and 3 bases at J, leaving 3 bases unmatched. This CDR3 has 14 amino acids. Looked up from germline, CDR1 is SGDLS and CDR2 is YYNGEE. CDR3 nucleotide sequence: TGTGCCAGCAGCGGACAGGGTAGTGGAAACACCATATATTTT. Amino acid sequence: CASSGQGSGNTIYF.

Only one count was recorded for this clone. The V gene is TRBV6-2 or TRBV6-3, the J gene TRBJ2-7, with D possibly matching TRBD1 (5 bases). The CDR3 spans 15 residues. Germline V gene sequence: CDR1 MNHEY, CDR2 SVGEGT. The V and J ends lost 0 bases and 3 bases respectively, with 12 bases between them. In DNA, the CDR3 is TGTGCCAGCAGTTACTCGTCGGGCAGGGACTACGAGCAGTACTTC. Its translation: CASSYSSGRDYEQYF.

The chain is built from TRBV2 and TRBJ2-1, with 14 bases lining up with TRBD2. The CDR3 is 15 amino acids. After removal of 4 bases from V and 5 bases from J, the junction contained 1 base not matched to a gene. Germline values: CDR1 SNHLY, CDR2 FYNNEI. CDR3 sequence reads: CASSGTSGGNNEQFF. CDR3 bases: TGTGCCAGCAGTGGGACTAGCGGGGGGAACAATGAGCAGTTCTTC.

CDR3 protein: CAGSLTGLNSPLHF. The CDR3 region has the DNA TGTGCCGGGAGTCTGACAGGGCTGAATTCACCCCTCCACTTT. This rearrangement joins TRBV2 to TRBJ1-6, with 7 positions matching TRBD1. The trim removed 11 bases at V and 7 bases at J, leaving 11 bases unmatched. Germline-derived CDR1 and CDR2 are SNHLY and FYNNEI. The CDR3 has 14 residues.

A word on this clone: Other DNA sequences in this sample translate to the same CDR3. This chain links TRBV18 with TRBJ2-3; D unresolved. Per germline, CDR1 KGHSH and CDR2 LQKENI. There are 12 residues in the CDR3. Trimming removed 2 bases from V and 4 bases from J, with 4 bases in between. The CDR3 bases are TGTGCCAGCTCACCAATAGCAGATACGCAGTATTTT. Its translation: CASSPIADTQYF.

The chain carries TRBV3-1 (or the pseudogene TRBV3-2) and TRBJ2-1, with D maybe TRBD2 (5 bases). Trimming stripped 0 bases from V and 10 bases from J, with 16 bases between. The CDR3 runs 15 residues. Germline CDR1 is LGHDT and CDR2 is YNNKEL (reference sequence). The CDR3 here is CASSQDGGLVGEQFF. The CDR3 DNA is TGTGCCAGCAGCCAAGACGGAGGACTCGTCGGCGAGCAGTTCTTC.

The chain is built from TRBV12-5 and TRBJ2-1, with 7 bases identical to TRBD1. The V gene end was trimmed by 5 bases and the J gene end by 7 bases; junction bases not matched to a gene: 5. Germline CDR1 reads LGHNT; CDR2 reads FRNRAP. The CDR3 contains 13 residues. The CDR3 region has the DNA TGTGCTAGTGGTGCCGACAGGGAGAATGAGCAGTTCTTC. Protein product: CASGADRENEQFF.

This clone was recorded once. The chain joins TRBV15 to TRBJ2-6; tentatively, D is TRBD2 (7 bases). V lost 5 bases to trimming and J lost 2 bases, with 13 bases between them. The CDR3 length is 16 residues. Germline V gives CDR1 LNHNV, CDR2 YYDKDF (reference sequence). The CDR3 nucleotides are TGTGCCACCAGCTTGGGGGGGGGCACTGGGGCCAACGTCCTGACTTTC. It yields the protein CATSLGGGTGANVLTF.

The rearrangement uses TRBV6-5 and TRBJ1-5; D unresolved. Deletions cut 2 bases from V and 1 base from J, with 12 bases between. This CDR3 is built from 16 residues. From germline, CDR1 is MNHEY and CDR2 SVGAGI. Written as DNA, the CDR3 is TGTGCCAGCAGTTACGGGCTGAGTGGGAGCAATCAGCCCCAGCATTTT. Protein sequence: CASSYGLSGSNQPQHF.

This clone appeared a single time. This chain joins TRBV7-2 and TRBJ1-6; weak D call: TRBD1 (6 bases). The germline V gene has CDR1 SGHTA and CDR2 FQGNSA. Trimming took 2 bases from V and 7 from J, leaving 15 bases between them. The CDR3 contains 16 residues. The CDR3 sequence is CASSLQAGERNSPLHF. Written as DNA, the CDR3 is TGTGCCAGCAGCTTACAGGCAGGGGAAAGGAATTCACCCCTCCACTTT.

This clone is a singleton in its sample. The DNA of the CDR3 is TGCGCCAGCAGCTTGGGACAGGGTGTCACCACAGATACGCAGTATTTT. This codes for CASSLGQGVTTDTQYF. The rearrangement uses TRBV5-1 and TRBJ2-3; 7 bases agree with TRBD1. CDR1 SGHRS and CDR2 YFSETQ come from the germline V gene. The V segment lost 0 bases and the J segment 2 bases; nucleotides outside the gene matches: 6. The CDR3 runs 16 residues.

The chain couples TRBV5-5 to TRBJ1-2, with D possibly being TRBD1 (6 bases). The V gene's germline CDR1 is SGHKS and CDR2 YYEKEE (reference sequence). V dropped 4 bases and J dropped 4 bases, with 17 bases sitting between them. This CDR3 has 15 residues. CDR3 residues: CASSPALTGSYGYTF. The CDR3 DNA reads TGTGCCAGCAGCCCCGCTTTGACAGGCTCCTATGGCTACACCTTC.

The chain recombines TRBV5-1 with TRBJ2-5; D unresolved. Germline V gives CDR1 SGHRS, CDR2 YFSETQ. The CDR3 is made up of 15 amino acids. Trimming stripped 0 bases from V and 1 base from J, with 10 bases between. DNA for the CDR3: TGCGCCAGCAGCTTGGGGTCGGTTAGCCAAGAGACCCAGTACTTC. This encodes CASSLGSVSQETQYF.

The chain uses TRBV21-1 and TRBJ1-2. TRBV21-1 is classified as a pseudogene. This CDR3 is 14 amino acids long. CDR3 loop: CASSKARATHGYTF. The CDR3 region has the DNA TGTGCCAGCAGCAAAGCAAGAGCGACGCATGGCTACACCTTC.

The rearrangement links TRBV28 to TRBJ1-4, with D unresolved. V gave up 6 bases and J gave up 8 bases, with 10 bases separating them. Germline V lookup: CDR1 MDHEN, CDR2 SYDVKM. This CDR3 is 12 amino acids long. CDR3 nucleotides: TGTGCCAGCAGCTCTGCGGTCGAAAAACTGTTTTTT. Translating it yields CASSSAVEKLFF.

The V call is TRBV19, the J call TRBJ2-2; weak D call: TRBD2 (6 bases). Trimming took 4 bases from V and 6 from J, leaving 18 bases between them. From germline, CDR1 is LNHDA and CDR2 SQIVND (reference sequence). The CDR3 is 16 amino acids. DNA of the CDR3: TGTGCCAGTAGTACCGGGACTGAGGTCGGGGCCGGGGAGCTGTTTTTT. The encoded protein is CASSTGTEVGAGELFF.

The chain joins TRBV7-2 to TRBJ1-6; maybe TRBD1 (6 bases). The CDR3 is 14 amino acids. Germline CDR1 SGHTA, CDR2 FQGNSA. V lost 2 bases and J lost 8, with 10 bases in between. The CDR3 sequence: CASSLQGIDSPLHF. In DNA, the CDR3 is TGTGCCAGCAGCTTACAGGGGATAGATTCACCCCTCCACTTT.

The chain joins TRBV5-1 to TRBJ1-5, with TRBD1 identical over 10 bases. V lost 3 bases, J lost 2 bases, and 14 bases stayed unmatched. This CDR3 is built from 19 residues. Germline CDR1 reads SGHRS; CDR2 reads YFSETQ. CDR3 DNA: TGCGCCAGCAGCTCGGAAGAGACAGGGGGCAGGTGGGGCAATCAGCCCCAGCATTTT. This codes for CASSSEETGGRWGNQPQHF.

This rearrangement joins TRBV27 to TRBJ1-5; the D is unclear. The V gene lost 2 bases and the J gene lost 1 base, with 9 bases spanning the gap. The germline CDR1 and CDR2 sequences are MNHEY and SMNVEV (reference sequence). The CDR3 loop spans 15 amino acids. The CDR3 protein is CASSLGRESNQPQHF. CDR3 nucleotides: TGTGCCAGCAGTTTAGGTAGGGAGAGCAATCAGCCCCAGCATTTT.

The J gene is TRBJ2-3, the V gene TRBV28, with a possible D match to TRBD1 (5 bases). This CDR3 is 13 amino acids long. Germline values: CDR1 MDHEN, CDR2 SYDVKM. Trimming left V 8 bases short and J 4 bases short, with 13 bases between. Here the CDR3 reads CASLRGGADTQYF. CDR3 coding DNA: TGTGCCAGCCTAAGGGGCGGCGCAGATACGCAGTATTTT.

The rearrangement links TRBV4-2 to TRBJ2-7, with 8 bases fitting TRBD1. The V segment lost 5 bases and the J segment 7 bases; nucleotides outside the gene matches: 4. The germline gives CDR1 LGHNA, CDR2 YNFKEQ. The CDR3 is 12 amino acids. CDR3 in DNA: TGTGCCAGCAGCTCGACAGGGGAAGAGCAGTACTTC. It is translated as CASSSTGEEQYF.

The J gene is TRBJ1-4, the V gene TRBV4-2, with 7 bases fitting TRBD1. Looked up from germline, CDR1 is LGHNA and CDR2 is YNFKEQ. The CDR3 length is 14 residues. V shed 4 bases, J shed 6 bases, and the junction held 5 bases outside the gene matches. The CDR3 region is CASSRGGGDEKLFF. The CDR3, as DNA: TGTGCCAGCAGCCGAGGGGGCGGAGATGAAAAACTGTTTTTT.

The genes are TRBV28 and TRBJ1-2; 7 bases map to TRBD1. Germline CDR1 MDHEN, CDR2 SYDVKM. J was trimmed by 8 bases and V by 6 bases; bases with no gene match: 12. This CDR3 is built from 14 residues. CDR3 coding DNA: TGTGCCAGCAGCGAGCACAGGGGAGCGAGGGGCTACACCTTC. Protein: CASSEHRGARGYTF.

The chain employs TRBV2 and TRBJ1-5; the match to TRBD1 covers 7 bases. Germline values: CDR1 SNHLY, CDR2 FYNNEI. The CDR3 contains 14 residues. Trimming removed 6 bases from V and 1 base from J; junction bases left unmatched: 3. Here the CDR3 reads CASRGTASNQPQHF. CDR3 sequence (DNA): TGTGCCAGCAGAGGGACAGCCAGCAATCAGCCCCAGCATTTT.